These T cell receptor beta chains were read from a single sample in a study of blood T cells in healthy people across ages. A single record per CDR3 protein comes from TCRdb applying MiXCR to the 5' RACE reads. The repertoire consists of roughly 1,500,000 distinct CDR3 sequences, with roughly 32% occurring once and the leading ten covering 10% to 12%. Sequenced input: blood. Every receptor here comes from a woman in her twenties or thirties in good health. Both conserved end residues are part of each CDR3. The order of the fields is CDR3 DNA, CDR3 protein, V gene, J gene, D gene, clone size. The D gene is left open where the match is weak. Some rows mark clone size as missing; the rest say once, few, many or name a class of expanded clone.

CDR3 DNA: TGTGCCAGCAGCTTCTGGGGTAAGGACTACAATGAGCAGTACTTC
CDR3 protein: CASSFWGKDYNEQYF
V gene: TRBV7-9
J gene: TRBJ2-7
D gene: NA
clone size: NA

CDR3 DNA: TGTGCCAGCAGCTTAGTAACGGCAGAAAAACTGTTTTTT
CDR3 protein: CASSLVTAEKLFF
V gene: TRBV7-9
J gene: TRBJ1-4
D gene: NA
clone size: many

CDR3 DNA: TGTGCCAGCAGTGAAGCCACTAGTACCGGGGAGCTGTTTTTT
CDR3 protein: CASSEATSTGELFF
V gene: TRBV2
J gene: TRBJ2-2
D gene: NA
clone size: NA

CDR3 DNA: TGTGCCAGCACAAACCAATACAATGAGCAGTTCTTC
CDR3 protein: CASTNQYNEQFF
V gene: TRBV18
J gene: TRBJ2-1
D gene: NA
clone size: few

CDR3 DNA: TGTGCCAGCAATCCACAGGGAATCAACAATGAGCAGTTCTTC
CDR3 protein: CASNPQGINNEQFF
V gene: TRBV27
J gene: TRBJ2-1
D gene: NA
clone size: NA

CDR3 DNA: TGTGCCAGCAGCTTTAAAATCGGGGTCGAGCAGTACTTC
CDR3 protein: CASSFKIGVEQYF
V gene: TRBV7-6
J gene: TRBJ2-7
D gene: NA
clone size: few

CDR3 DNA: TGTGCCAGCAGCCAAAAAGCGGATCCCCGCTCAGAGACCCAGTACTTC
CDR3 protein: CASSQKADPRSETQYF
V gene: TRBV5-5
J gene: TRBJ2-5
D gene: NA
clone size: few

CDR3 DNA: TGTGCCAGCAGCTTAGGACGAAGCTCTGGGGCCAACGTCCTGACTTTC
CDR3 protein: CASSLGRSSGANVLTF
V gene: TRBV7-6
J gene: TRBJ2-6
D gene: NA
clone size: few

CDR3 DNA: TGTGCCAGCAGTTTACCAAGGACTAGCGGGAGTGGTTACGAGCAGTACTTC
CDR3 protein: CASSLPRTSGSGYEQYF
V gene: TRBV27
J gene: TRBJ2-7
D gene: TRBD2
clone size: few

CDR3 DNA: TGCAGTACTAGGCCGGGACAGGGGACAGATACGCAGTATTTT
CDR3 protein: CSTRPGQGTDTQYF
V gene: TRBV20-1
J gene: TRBJ2-3
D gene: TRBD1
clone size: NA

CDR3 DNA: TGCAGTGCGAGGACTCCCCTTACCGGCGAGCAGTACTTC
CDR3 protein: CSARTPLTGEQYF
V gene: TRBV20-1
J gene: TRBJ2-7
D gene: NA
clone size: few

CDR3 DNA: TGTGCCAGCAGCTTAGGGCAGGGGAGTGAGCAGTTCTTC
CDR3 protein: CASSLGQGSEQFF
V gene: TRBV13
J gene: TRBJ2-1
D gene: NA
clone size: NA

CDR3 DNA: TGTGCCAGCAGCTTTCGACAGCTCTCACATGGCTACACCTTC
CDR3 protein: CASSFRQLSHGYTF
V gene: TRBV7-2
J gene: TRBJ1-2
D gene: NA
clone size: NA

CDR3 DNA: TGTGCCAGCACCCGTAGGGGTAGCGGGGGGACTCGCTCCTACAATGAGCAGTTCTTC
CDR3 protein: CASTRRGSGGTRSYNEQFF
V gene: TRBV27
J gene: TRBJ2-1
D gene: TRBD2
clone size: NA

CDR3 DNA: TGCGCCAGCAGCCATGTAGGAGGGGTAGGCAATGAGCAGTTCTTC
CDR3 protein: CASSHVGGVGNEQFF
V gene: TRBV4-1
J gene: TRBJ2-1
D gene: NA
clone size: few

CDR3 DNA: TGCAGTGCTCTCCCCGGACACGGCGAGCTGTTTTTT
CDR3 protein: CSALPGHGELFF
V gene: TRBV20-1
J gene: TRBJ2-2
D gene: NA
clone size: NA

CDR3 DNA: TGCAGTGCTAAACAGGGGAACACTGTAGCTTTCTTT
CDR3 protein: CSAKQGNTVAFF
V gene: TRBV20-1
J gene: TRBJ1-1
D gene: TRBD1
clone size: NA

CDR3 DNA: TGTGCCAGCAGCGCCCGATTGGGACTCCAAGGCGTACAGTACTTC
CDR3 protein: CASSARLGLQGVQYF
V gene: TRBV11-3
J gene: TRBJ2-7
D gene: NA
clone size: NA

CDR3 DNA: TGTGCCAGCAGCCAACGGGGGGGCAATCAGCCCCAGCATTTT
CDR3 protein: CASSQRGGNQPQHF
V gene: TRBV3-1
J gene: TRBJ1-5
D gene: NA
clone size: few

CDR3 DNA: TGCAGCGCGGGGACTAGCGGGCCTACCTCCTACGAGCAGTACTTC
CDR3 protein: CSAGTSGPTSYEQYF
V gene: TRBV29-1
J gene: TRBJ2-7
D gene: TRBD2
clone size: many

CDR3 DNA: TGTGCCAGCTCCCGGACGACTCTAGAGACCCAGTACTTC
CDR3 protein: CASSRTTLETQYF
V gene: TRBV9
J gene: TRBJ2-5
D gene: NA
clone size: few

CDR3 DNA: TGTGCCACCAGCACGCCCGACAGGGAAGGCTACACCTTC
CDR3 protein: CATSTPDREGYTF
V gene: TRBV15
J gene: TRBJ1-2
D gene: TRBD1
clone size: few

CDR3 DNA: TGTGCCAGCAGCTTGGCGGGGACGTTGGCCTCCTACGAGCAGTACTTC
CDR3 protein: CASSLAGTLASYEQYF
V gene: TRBV5-6
J gene: TRBJ2-7
D gene: NA
clone size: NA

CDR3 DNA: TGCAGCGTTGAAGATAGCGGGGTAGAGGAGACCCAGTACTTC
CDR3 protein: CSVEDSGVEETQYF
V gene: TRBV29-1
J gene: TRBJ2-5
D gene: TRBD2
clone size: many

CDR3 DNA: TGCGCCAGCAGCTCGGGACAGGGGCAATTTTCACCCCTCCACTTT
CDR3 protein: CASSSGQGQFSPLHF
V gene: TRBV4-1
J gene: TRBJ1-6
D gene: TRBD1
clone size: few

CDR3 DNA: TGTGCCTGGAGTCCCCGGGGGGGGAGGGGCACAGATACGCAGTATTTT
CDR3 protein: CAWSPRGGRGTDTQYF
V gene: TRBV30
J gene: TRBJ2-3
D gene: TRBD2
clone size: few

CDR3 DNA: TGCAGCGTTGAAGAAACCTCCTGGACCTCGGGCTACACCTTC
CDR3 protein: CSVEETSWTSGYTF
V gene: TRBV29-1
J gene: TRBJ1-2
D gene: NA
clone size: few

CDR3 DNA: TGTGCCAGGAGGGGGGATCACCGGGACGCCCATAACGGGGTTTACAATGAGCAGTTCTTC
CDR3 protein: CARRGDHRDAHNGVYNEQFF
V gene: TRBV2
J gene: TRBJ2-1
D gene: NA
clone size: NA

CDR3 DNA: TGCGCCAGCAGGGCGGGACTCGCCTACAATGAGCAGTTCTTC
CDR3 protein: CASRAGLAYNEQFF
V gene: TRBV10-2
J gene: TRBJ2-1
D gene: NA
clone size: few

CDR3 DNA: TGCAGTGCTACGACTAGCGGGGGTTCCGCAGATACGCAGTATTTT
CDR3 protein: CSATTSGGSADTQYF
V gene: TRBV20-1
J gene: TRBJ2-3
D gene: TRBD2
clone size: NA

CDR3 DNA: TGTGCCAGCAGCTTGTTTCAGGGAAACATATACAATGAGCAGTTCTTC
CDR3 protein: CASSLFQGNIYNEQFF
V gene: TRBV7-9
J gene: TRBJ2-1
D gene: NA
clone size: NA